The rows below give T cell receptor beta chains drawn from one sample of a study of cytomegalovirus exposure and HLA in healthy donors. Assay used: immunoSEQ multiplex PCR; TCRdb lists only in-frame clones, some missing. The table shows approximately 190,000 clones, with roughly 80% occurring only once. Source material: PBMCs. These receptors were obtained from a boy younger than 18 in good health and CMV-seronegative. CDR3s include the opening cysteine and the closing phenylalanine or tryptophan. Fields, in order: J gene, clone size, D gene, V gene, CDR3 protein, CDR3 DNA. D genes are given only for firm matches. The listing skips clone size in some rows; elsewhere it reads once, few, many or a size class.

TRBJ2-5	few	.	TRBV5-1	CASSLTGGETQYF	TGCGCCAGCAGCTTGACCGGGGGAGAGACCCAGTACTTC
TRBJ2-2	.	.	TRBV30	CAWSPPGSGELFF	TGTGCCTGGAGCCCGCCGGGATCCGGGGAGCTGTTTTTT
TRBJ2-5	.	.	TRBV4-1	CASSQEGAKQETQYF	TGCGCCAGCAGCCAGGAGGGGGCGAAACAAGAGACCCAGTACTTC
TRBJ1-2	.	TRBD1	TRBV10-3	CAIRGTGGGYTF	TGTGCCATCAGGGGGACAGGGGGAGGCTACACCTTC
TRBJ2-7	.	TRBD1	TRBV28	CASSNPGQGTYEQYF	TGTGCCAGCAGTAACCCGGGACAGGGAACCTACGAGCAGTACTTC
TRBJ1-1	.	TRBD1	TRBV19	CASSIAGQGNTEAFF	TGTGCCAGTAGTATCGCGGGACAGGGGAACACTGAAGCTTTCTTT
TRBJ2-3	.	.	TRBV19	CASRQATDTQYF	TGTGCCAGTAGACAGGCCACAGATACGCAGTATTTT
TRBJ2-3	.	TRBD2	TRBV27	CASKRAGGQLVTDTQYF	TGTGCCAGCAAACGGGCGGGAGGGCAGCTGGTGACAGATACGCAGTATTTT
TRBJ2-1	.	.	TRBV5-1	CASSLGSNEQFF	TGCGCCAGCAGCTTGGGTAGCAATGAGCAGTTCTTC
TRBJ1-1	.	.	TRBV11-2	CASSLVRGTEAFF	TGTGCCAGCAGCTTAGTAAGGGGCACTGAAGCTTTCTTT
TRBJ2-7	once	.	TRBV29-1	CSVGGAYEQYF	TGCAGCGTTGGAGGTGCCTACGAGCAGTACTTC
TRBJ2-7	.	TRBD2	TRBV7-6	CASSTPRGTSGYEQYF	TGTGCCAGCAGCACACCAAGGGGGACTAGCGGGTACGAGCAGTACTTC
TRBJ1-5	.	.	TRBV10-1	CASRMGTGSNQPQHF	TGCGCCAGCAGGATGGGCACAGGAAGCAATCAGCCCCAGCATTTT
TRBJ1-2	.	.	TRBV4-3	CASSRVGAGYGYTF	TGCGCCAGTTCTCGTGTGGGAGCGGGCTATGGCTACACCTTC
TRBJ2-6	.	.	TRBV11-2	CASSLVGGFSSGANVLTF	TGTGCCAGCAGCTTAGTCGGCGGGTTCAGCTCTGGGGCCAACGTCCTGACTTTC
TRBJ1-2	.	.	TRBV4-1	CASSQGGAGDGYTF	TGCGCCAGCAGCCAAGGCGGGGCCGGAGATGGCTACACCTTC
TRBJ1-1	.	.	TRBV25-1	CASSEGWAEAFF	TGTGCCAGCAGTGAAGGATGGGCGGAAGCTTTCTTT
TRBJ2-1	.	.	TRBV9	CASSVGRPGEQFF	TGTGCCAGCAGCGTAGGGAGGCCGGGGGAGCAGTTCTTC
TRBJ1-5	.	TRBD1	TRBV6-5	CASSSTPGGVNQPQHF	TGTGCCAGCAGTTCCACTCCAGGGGGCGTAAATCAGCCCCAGCATTTT
TRBJ1-2	.	.	TRBV6-5	CASSYGYQGTGYTF	TGTGCCAGCAGTTACGGGTACCAGGGGACGGGCTACACCTTC
TRBJ1-5	.	.	TRBV5-6	CASSTTGESSNQPQHF	TGTGCCAGCAGCACAACCGGGGAAAGCTCGAATCAGCCCCAGCATTTT
TRBJ2-3	.	.	TRBV5-4	CASSLKVPSQNTQYF	TGTGCCAGCAGCTTAAAGGTACCTAGTCAAAATACGCAGTATTTT
TRBJ2-7	.	TRBD1	TRBV7-9	CASSPRDRNSYEQYF	TGTGCCAGCAGCCCTCGGGACAGAAACTCCTACGAGCAGTACTTC
TRBJ1-1	.	.	TRBV12-1	CASISCRGGSTEAFF	TGTGCCAGCATCAGCTGCAGGGGAGGGTCCACTGAAGCTTTCTTT
TRBJ2-2	once	.	TRBV5-6	CASSLGGAPNIGELFF	TGTGCCAGCAGCTTGGGCGGGGCGCCGAACATCGGGGAGCTGTTTTTT
TRBJ2-6	.	TRBD1	TRBV7-8	CASSSHRGPGSGANVLTF	TGTGCCAGCAGCTCACACAGGGGGCCAGGCTCTGGGGCCAACGTCCTGACTTTC